The T cell receptor (beta chain) described here comes from a study of T cells in Graves' hyperthyroidism and ophthalmopathy. CDR1 is SNHLY and CDR2 is FYNNEI in the germline V gene. The CDR3 runs 19 residues. V was shortened by 6 bases and J by 0 bases, with 26 bases between the two germline ends. PBMCs stemmed from around 10 ml fresh peripheral blood. This clonotype has ten or more counts. RNA transcripts were the template for amplifying TCR beta CDR3 regions. A set of HTBI primers served as the primers for a first-round RT-PCR of the TCR CDR3. MiXCR was run by TCRdb on the multiplex PCR reads, yielding one entry per CDR3 protein. The table shows under 250,000 distinct CDR3 sequences, with 17% occurring only once.

The source of this sequence is a woman in her 50s with Graves' hyperthyroidism. Material for sequencing was blood. This rearrangement joins TRBV2 to TRBJ2-5; possibly TRBD2 for D (5 bases). For the CDR3, the DNA is TGTGCCAGCAGGCCTACGACCGGGATAGGAATTCGGTACCAAGAGACCCAGTACTTC. Its protein is CASRPTTGIGIRYQETQYF.